This entry features one T cell receptor (beta chain) sequence. These data belong to a study of identifying expanded T cells in peripheral blood. Trimming pared 1 base from V and 6 bases from J, leaving 11 bases between. Germline V lookup: CDR1 SGHRS, CDR2 YFSETQ. The CDR3 sequence is 14 residues long. Sequenced by immunoSEQ multiplex PCR; TCRdb stores in-frame clones only, minus some. The sample comprises 85,000 to 120,000 clones, approximately 88% of which are singletons, and 13% to 15% rests with the top ten. The TCR comes from a person aged 18-70 years in good health. The chain has TRBV5-1 and TRBJ2-1, with D tentatively TRBD2 (5 bases). Material: blood. The CDR3 protein is CASSLIPSSNEQFF. In nucleotides, the CDR3 is TGCGCCAGCAGCTTGATCCCTAGCAGCAATGAGCAGTTCTTC.